The TCR beta chain described here comes from a study of identical twins. Whole-study results and caveats: For monozygotic twins, models underestimated out-of-frame TCR alpha sharing. Potential partial confounding of zero-insertion analyses by invariant MAIT and iNKT cells was noted. Researchers reported excess low generation probability among twin-shared out-of-frame alpha sequences.

This clonotype was detected only a few times. No antigen is known for it. TCRdb ran MiXCR on the 5' RACE reads and lists one entry per CDR3 protein. The data show 350,000 to 500,000 distinct CDR3 sequences, around a sixth seen once. Germline lookup yields CDR1 SGHTA and CDR2 FQGTGA. The CDR3 covers 12 residues. Between the trimmed V and J ends, which lost 3 bases and 6 bases, there was a span of 6 bases. The chain uses TRBV7-3 and TRBJ2-1; no clear D gene. The sequence derives from a man aged 50 or older in good health. Source material: naive T cells sorted from blood. In DNA form, the CDR3 reads TGTGCCAGCAGCTTCAGCCCCAATGAGCAGTTCTTC. It is translated as CASSFSPNEQFF. Together with reference TRBV7-3 and TRBJ2-1, the CDR3 gives the full variable domain: GAGVSQTPSNKVTEKGKYVELRCDPISGHTALYWYRQSLGQGPEFLIYFQGTGAADDSGLPNDRFFAVRPEGSVSTLKIQRTERGDSAVYLCASSFSPNEQFFGPGTRLTVL.